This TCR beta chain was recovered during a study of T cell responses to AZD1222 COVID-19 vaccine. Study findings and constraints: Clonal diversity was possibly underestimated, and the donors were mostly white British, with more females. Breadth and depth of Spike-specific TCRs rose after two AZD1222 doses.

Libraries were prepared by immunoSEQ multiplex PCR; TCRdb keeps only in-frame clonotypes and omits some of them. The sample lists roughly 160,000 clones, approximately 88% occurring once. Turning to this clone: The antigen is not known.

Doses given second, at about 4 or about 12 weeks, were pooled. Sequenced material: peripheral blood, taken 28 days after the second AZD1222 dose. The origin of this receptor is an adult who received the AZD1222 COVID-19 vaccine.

The chain's CDR3 is CASSRDRATEAFF. CDR3 sequence (DNA): TGTGCCAGCAGCCGGGACAGGGCCACTGAAGCTTTCTTT. This chain uses TRBV6-6 with TRBJ1-1, with TRBD1 matching 9 bases. The junction had 3 bases not matched to a gene; V was cut back by 6 bases and J by 4 bases. This CDR3 is 13 amino acids long. Germline-derived CDR1 and CDR2 are MNHNY and SVGAGI (reference sequence).